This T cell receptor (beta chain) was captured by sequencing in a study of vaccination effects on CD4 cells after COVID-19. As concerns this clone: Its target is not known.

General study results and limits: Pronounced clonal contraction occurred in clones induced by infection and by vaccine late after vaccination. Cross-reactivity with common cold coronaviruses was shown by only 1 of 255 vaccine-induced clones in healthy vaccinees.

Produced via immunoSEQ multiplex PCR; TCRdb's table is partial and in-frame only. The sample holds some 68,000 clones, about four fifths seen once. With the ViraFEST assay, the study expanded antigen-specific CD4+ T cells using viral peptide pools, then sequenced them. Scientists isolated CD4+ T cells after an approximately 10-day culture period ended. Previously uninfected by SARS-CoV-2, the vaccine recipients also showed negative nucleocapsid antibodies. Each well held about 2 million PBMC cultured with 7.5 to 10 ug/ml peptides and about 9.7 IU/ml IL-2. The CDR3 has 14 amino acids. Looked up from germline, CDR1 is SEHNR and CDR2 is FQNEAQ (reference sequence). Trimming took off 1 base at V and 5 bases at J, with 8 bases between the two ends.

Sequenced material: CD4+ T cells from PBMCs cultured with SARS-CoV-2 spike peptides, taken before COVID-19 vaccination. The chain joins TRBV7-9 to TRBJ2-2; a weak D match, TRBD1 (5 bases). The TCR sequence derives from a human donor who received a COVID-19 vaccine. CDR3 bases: TGTGCCAGCAGCTTAGGGGGCGGAACCGGGGAGCTGTTTTTT. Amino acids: CASSLGGGTGELFF.